This record concerns one T cell receptor (beta chain) sequence. This entry belongs to a study of Graves' ophthalmopathy and Graves' hyperthyroidism. The V gene's germline CDR1 is SQVTM and CDR2 ANQGSEA. V shed 7 bases and J 4 bases; nucleotides not matched to a gene: 7. This CDR3 has 14 residues. The sequenced template was RNA, covering the TCR beta CDR3 region. HTBI-primed first-round RT-PCR preceded second-round multiplex PCR. Each CDR3 protein is one row after TCRdb ran MiXCR on the multiplex PCR reads. The sample lists around 670,000 distinct CDR3 sequences, about 44% seen once, with 44% in the top ten.

The chain joins TRBV29-1 to TRBJ2-1, with 10 bases identical to TRBD1. The source of this sequence is an adult man with Graves' ophthalmopathy. Specimen: peripheral blood. CDR3 sequence: CSAAGTGAYNEQFF. Written as DNA, the CDR3 is TGCAGCGCCGCGGGGACAGGGGCGTACAATGAGCAGTTCTTC.